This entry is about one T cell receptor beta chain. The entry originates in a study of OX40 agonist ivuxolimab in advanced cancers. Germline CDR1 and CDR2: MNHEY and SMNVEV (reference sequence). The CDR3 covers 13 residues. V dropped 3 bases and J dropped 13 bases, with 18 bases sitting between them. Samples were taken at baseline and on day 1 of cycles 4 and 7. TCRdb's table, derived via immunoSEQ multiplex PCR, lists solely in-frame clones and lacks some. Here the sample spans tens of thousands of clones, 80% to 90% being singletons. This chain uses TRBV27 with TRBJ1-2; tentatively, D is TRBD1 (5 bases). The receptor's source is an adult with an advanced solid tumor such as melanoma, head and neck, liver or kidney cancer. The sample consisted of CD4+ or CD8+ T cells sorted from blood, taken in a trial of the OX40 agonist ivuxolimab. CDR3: CASSLGGGLRATF. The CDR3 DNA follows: TGTGCCAGCAGTTTGGGCGGGGGTCTACGAGCCACCTTC.